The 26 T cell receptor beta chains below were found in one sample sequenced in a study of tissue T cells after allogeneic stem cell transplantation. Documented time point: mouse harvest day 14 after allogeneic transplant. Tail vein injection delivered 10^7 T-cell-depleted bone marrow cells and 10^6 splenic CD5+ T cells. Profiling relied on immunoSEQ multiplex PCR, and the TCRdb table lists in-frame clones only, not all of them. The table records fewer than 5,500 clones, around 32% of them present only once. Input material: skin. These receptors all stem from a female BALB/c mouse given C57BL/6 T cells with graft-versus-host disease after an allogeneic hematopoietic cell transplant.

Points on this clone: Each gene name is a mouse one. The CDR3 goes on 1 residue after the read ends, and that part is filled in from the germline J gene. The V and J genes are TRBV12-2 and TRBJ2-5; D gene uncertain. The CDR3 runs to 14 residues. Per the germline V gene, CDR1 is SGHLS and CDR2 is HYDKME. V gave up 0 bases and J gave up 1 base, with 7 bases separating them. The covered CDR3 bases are TGTGCCAGCTCTCTCGGGTGGGACCAAGACACCCAGTAC. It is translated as CASSLGWDQDTQY. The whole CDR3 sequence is CASSLGWDQDTQYF.

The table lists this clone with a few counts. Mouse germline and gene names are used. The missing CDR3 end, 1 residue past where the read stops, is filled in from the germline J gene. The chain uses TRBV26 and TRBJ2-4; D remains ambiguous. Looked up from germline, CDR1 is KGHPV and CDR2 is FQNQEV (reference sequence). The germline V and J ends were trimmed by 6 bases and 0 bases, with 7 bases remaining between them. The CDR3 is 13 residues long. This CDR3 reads CASSENSQNTLYF. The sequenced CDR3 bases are TGTGCCAGCAGCGAAAATAGTCAAAACACCTTGTAC.

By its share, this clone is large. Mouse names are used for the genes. CDR3: CASSLGGRDEQYF. The sequenced part of the CDR3 DNA is TGTGCCAGCAGTCTGGGGGGGCGCGATGAACAGTAC. The chain uses TRBV26 and TRBJ2-7; tentative D call: TRBD2 (7 bases). Coverage ceases 1 residue before the CDR3 finishes, and the germline J gene fills in the end. The germline V gene has CDR1 KGHPV and CDR2 FQNQEV (reference sequence). V was shortened by 2 bases and J by 5 bases, with 10 bases between the two germline ends. This CDR3 contains 13 residues.

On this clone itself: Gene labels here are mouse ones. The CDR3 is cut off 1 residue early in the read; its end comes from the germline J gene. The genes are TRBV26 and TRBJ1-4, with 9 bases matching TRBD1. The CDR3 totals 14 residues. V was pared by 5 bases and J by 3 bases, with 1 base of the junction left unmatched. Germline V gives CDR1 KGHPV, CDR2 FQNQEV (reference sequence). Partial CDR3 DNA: TGTGCCAGCAGTGACAGGGGGGCCAACGAAAGATTATTT. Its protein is CASSDRGANERLF. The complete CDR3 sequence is CASSDRGANERLFF.

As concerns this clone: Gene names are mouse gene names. CDR3 region: CSSSQSRGDTEVFF. CDR3 DNA, as far as it was read: TGCTCCAGCAGTCAATCGAGGGGTGACACAGAAGTCTTC. This chain connects TRBV23 to TRBJ1-1; TRBD1 is the table's D call, not checked against the DNA. The read terminates 1 residue before the CDR3 end, so the remaining end is supplied by the germline J gene. This CDR3 is built from 14 residues. Germline CDR1 KGHTA, CDR2 FQNQQP.

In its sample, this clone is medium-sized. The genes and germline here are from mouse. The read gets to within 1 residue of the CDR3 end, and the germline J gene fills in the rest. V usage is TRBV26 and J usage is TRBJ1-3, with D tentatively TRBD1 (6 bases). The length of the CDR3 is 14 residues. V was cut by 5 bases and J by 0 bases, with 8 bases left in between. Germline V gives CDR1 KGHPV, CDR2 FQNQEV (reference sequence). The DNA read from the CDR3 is TGTGCCAGCAGTTCGGGACATTCTGGAAATACGCTCTAT. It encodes CASSSGHSGNTLY. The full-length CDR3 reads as CASSSGHSGNTLYF.

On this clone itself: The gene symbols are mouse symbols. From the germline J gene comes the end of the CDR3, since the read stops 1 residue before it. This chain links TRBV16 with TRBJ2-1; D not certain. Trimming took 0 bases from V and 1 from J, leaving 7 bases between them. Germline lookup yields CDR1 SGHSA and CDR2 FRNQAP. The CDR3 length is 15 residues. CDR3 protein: CASSLDAGNYAEQFF. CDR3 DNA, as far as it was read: TGTGCAAGCAGCTTAGATGCGGGGAACTATGCTGAGCAGTTC.

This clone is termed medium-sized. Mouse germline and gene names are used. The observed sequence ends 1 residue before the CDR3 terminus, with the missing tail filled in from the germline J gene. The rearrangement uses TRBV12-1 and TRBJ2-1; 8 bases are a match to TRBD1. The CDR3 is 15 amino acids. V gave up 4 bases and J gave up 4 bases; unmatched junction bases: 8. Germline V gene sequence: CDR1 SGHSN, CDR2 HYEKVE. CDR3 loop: CASSPTGGFYAEQFF. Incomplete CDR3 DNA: TGTGCCAGCTCCCCTACAGGGGGGTTTTATGCTGAGCAGTTC.

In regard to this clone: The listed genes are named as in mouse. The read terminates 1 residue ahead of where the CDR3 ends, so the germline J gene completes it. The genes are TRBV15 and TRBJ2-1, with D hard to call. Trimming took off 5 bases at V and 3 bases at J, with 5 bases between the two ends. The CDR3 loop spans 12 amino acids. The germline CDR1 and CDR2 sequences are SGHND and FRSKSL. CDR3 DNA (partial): TGTGCCAGCAGTCAGGTCTATGCTGAGCAGTTC. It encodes CASSQVYAEQF. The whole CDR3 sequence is CASSQVYAEQFF.

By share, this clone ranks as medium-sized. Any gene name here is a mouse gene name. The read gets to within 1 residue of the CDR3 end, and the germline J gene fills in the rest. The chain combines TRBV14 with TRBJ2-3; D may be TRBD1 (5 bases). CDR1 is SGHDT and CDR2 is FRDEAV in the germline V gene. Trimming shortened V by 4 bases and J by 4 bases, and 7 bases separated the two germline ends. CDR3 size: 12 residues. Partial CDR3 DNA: TGTGCCAGCAGTCGACAGACAGAAACGCTGTAT. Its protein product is CASSRQTETLY. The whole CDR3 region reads CASSRQTETLYF.

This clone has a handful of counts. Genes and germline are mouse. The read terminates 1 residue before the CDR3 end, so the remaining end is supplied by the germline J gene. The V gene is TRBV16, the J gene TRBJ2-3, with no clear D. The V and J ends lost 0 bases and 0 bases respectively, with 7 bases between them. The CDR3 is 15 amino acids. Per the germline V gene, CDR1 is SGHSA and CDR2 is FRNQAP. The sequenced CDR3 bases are TGTGCAAGCAGCTTAGAGGGGAGGAGTGCAGAAACGCTGTAT. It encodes CASSLEGRSAETLY. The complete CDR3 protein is CASSLEGRSAETLYF. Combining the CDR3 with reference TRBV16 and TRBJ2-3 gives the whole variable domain NAGVIQTPRHKVTGKGQEATLWCEPISGHSAVFWYRQTIVQGLEFLTYFRNQAPIDDSGMPKERFSAQMPNQSHSTLKIQSTQPQDSAVYLCASSLEGRSAETLYFGSGTRLTVL.

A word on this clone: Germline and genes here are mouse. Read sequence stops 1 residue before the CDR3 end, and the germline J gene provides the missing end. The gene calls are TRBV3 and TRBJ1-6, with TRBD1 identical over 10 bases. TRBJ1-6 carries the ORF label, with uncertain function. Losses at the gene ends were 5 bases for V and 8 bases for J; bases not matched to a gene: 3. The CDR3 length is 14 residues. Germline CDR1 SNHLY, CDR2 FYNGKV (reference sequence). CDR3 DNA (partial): TGTGCCAGCAGCCTAGGACAGGGGGATTCGCCCCTCTAC. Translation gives CASSLGQGDSPLY. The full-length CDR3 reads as CASSLGQGDSPLYF.

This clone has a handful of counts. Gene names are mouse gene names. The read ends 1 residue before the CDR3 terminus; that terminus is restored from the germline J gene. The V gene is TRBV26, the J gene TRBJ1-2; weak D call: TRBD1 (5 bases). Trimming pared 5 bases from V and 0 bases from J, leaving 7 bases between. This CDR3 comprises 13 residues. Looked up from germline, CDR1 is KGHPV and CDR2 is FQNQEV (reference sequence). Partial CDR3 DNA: TGTGCCAGCAGTTTCAGGGCAAACTCCGACTACACC. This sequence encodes CASSFRANSDYT. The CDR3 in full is CASSFRANSDYTF. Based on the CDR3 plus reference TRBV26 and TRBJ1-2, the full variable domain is NSKVIQTPRYLVKGQGQKAKMRCIPEKGHPVVFWYQQNKNNEFKFLINFQNQEVLQQIDMTEKRFSAECPSNSPCSLEIQSSEAGDSALYLCASSFRANSDYTFGSGTRLLVI.

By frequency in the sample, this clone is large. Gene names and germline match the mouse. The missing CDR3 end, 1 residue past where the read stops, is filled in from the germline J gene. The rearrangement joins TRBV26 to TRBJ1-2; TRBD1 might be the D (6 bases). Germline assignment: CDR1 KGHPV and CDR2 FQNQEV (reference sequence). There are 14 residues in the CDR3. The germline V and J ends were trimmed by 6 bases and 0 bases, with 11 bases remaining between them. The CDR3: CASSWTVANSDYTF. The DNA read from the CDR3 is TGTGCCAGCAGCTGGACAGTAGCAAACTCCGACTACACC.

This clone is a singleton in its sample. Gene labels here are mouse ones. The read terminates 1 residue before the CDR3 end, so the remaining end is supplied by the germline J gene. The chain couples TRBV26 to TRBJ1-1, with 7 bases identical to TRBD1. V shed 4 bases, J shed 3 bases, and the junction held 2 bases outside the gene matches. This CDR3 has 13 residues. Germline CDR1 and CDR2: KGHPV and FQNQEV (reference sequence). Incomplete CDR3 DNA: TGTGCCAGCAGTCGGGACAGAGACACAGAAGTCTTC. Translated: CASSRDRDTEVF. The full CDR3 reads CASSRDRDTEVFF.

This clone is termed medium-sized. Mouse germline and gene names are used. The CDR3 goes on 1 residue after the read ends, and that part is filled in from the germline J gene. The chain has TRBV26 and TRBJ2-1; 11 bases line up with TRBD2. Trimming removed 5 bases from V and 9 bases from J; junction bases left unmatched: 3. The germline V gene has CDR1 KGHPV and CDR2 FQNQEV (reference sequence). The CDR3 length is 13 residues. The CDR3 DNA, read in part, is TGTGCCAGCAGTTTGGGACTGGGGGTTGAGCAGTTC. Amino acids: CASSLGLGVEQF. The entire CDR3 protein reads CASSLGLGVEQFF.

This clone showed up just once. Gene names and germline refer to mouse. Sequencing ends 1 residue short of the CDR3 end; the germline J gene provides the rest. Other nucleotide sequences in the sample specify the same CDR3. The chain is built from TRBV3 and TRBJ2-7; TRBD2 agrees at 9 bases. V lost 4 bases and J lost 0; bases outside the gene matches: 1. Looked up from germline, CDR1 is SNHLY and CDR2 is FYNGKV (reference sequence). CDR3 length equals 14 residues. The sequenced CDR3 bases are TGTGCCAGCAGCTGGACTGGGGTCTCCTATGAACAGTAC. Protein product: CASSWTGVSYEQY. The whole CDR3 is CASSWTGVSYEQYF.

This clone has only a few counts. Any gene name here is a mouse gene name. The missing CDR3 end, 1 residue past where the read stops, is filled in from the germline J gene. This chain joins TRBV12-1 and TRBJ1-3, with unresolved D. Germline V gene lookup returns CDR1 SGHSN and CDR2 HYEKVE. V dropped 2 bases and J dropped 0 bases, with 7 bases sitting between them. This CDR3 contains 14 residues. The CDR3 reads CASSPTNSGNTLYF. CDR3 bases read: TGTGCCAGCTCTCCGACAAATTCTGGAAATACGCTCTAT.

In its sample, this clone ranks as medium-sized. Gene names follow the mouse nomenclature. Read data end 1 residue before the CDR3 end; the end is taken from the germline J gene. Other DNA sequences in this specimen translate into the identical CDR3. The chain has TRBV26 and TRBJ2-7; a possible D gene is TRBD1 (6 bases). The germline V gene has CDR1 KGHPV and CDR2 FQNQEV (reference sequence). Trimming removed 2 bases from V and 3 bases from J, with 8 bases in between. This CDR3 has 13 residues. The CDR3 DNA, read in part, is TGTGCCAGCAGTCTGAGGGACATCTATGAACAGTAC. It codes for CASSLRDIYEQY. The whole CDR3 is CASSLRDIYEQYF.

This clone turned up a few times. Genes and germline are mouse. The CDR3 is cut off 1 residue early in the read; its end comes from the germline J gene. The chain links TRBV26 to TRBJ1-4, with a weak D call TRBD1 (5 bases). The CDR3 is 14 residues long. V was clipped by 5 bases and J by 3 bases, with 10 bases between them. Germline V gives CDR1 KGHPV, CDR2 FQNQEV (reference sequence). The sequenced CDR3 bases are TGTGCCAGCAGTTCAGGGCTGACCAACGAAAGATTATTT. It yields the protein CASSSGLTNERLF. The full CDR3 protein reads CASSSGLTNERLFF.

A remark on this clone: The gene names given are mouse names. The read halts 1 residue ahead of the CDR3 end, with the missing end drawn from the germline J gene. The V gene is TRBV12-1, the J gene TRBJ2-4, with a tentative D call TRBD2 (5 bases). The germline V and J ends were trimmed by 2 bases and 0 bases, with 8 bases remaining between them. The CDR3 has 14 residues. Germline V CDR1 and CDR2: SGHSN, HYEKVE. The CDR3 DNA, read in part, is TGTGCCAGCTCTCACACTGGTAGTCAAAACACCTTGTAC. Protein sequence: CASSHTGSQNTLY. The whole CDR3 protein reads CASSHTGSQNTLYF.

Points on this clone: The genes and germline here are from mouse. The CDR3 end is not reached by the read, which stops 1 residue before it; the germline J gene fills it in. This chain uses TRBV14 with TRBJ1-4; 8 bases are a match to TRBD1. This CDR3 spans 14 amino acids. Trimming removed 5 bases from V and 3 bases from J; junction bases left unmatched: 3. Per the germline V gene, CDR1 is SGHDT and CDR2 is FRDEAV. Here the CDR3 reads CASRRQGTNERLFF. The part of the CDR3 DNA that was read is TGTGCCAGCAGAAGACAGGGGACCAACGAAAGATTATTT.

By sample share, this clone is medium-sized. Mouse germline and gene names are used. CDR3 DNA, as far as it was read: TGTGCAAGCAGCTTAGGTCTGTTCCAAGACACCCAGTAC. It translates to CASSLGLFQDTQY. The whole CDR3 sequence is CASSLGLFQDTQYF. The chain employs TRBV16 and TRBJ2-5; D ambiguous. With the read ending 1 residue before the CDR3 end, the germline J gene is used to fill in that end. Trimming cost V 1 base and J 2 bases, with 7 bases left between them. This CDR3 spans 14 amino acids. Per the germline V gene, CDR1 is SGHSA and CDR2 is FRNQAP.

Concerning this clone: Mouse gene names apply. CDR3 region: CASSFRVNQDTQYF. CDR3 bases read: TGTGCCAGCAGTTTCAGGGTTAACCAAGACACCCAGTAC. The chain joins TRBV14 to TRBJ2-5; D is uncertain. With the read ending 1 residue before the CDR3 end, the germline J gene is used to fill in that end. Per germline, CDR1 SGHDT and CDR2 FRDEAV. There are 14 residues in the CDR3. The V end lost 1 base, the J end lost 0 bases, and 6 bases lay between the germline ends.

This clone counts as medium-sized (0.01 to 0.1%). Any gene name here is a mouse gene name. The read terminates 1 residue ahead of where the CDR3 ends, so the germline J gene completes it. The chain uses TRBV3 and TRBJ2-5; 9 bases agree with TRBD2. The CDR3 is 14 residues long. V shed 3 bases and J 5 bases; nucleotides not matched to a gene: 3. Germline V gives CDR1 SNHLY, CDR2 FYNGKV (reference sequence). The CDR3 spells CASSFGGARDTQYF. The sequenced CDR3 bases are TGTGCCAGCAGCTTTGGGGGGGCGCGAGACACCCAGTAC.

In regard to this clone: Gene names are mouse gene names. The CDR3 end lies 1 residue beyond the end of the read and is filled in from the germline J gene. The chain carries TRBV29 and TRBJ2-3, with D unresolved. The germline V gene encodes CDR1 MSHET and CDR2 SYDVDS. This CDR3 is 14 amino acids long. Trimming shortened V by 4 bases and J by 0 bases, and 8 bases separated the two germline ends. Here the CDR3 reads CASSSSGSAETLYF. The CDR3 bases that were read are TGTGCTAGCAGTTCTTCAGGTAGTGCAGAAACGCTGTAT.